This TCR beta chain was obtained from a study of T cell responses to AZD1222 COVID-19 vaccine. Study outcomes and limitations: Across spike, vaccine-associated CD4 TCRs were found, dominant at 160-218 and 743-854. Baseline seropositives among AZD1222 recipients totaled only six or seven. Unmutated regions of variants are reportedly targeted by nearly half of spike-specific TCRs.

Using immunoSEQ multiplex PCR, the repertoire was profiled, and TCRdb retains in-frame clones only, with some absent. The sample lists just under 75,000 clones; 80% were seen once. The CDR3 spans 13 residues. The germline CDR1 and CDR2 sequences are SNHLY and FYNNEI. V dropped 1 base and J dropped 9; count of bases not matched to a gene: 4. Notes on this clone: Its matching antigen is unknown.

This chain links TRBV2 with TRBJ2-5; the match to TRBD2 covers 8 bases. Sequencing used peripheral blood, obtained 28 days after the second AZD1222 dose. The sequence was collected from an adult who received the AZD1222 COVID-19 vaccine. The CDR3 reads CASSEVTGGAQYF. The CDR3 DNA reads TGTGCCAGCAGTGAAGTGACGGGAGGGGCCCAGTACTTC.